Included here is one T cell receptor beta chain sequence, with context. This sample was included in a study of blood T cell repertoires in COVID-19. Study-level information: T cells, B-cell-depleted T cells, or PBMCs supplied cDNA or gDNA.

Measured with immunoSEQ multiplex PCR; TCRdb has only the in-frame clones, and not every one. The table has more than 110,000 clones, nearly 85% seen once. Germline CDR1 and CDR2: LGHDT and YNNKEL (reference sequence). The CDR3 is made up of 12 amino acids. V was clipped by 4 bases and J by 3 bases, with 7 bases between them. This receptor was taken from a human donor in a cohort sampled during active COVID-19. Sequencing was performed on peripheral blood. The chain links TRBV3-1 (or the pseudogene TRBV3-2) to TRBJ2-7; tentatively, D is TRBD2 (5 bases). CDR3 nucleotide sequence: TGTGCCAGCAGCCTCCGGGACTACGAGCAGTACTTC. This encodes CASSLRDYEQYF.